This is a list of T cell receptor beta chains from one sample in a study of shared clonotypes between healthy human individuals. Clones were sequenced by immunoSEQ multiplex PCR, and TCRdb holds only the in-frame ones, with some missing. The sample shows roughly 2.1 million clones, more than 85% of them seen only once. The sequenced sample consisted of naive CD8+ T cells from PBMCs. Source of these receptors: a man between 18 and 29 years old in good health. Some clones in this sample may be carry-over from other donors' samples. CDR3s include the opening cysteine and the closing phenylalanine or tryptophan.

>TRBJ2-7|TRBV9
CASSKAEGHYEQYF
>TRBJ1-1|TRBV9
CASSAPGRGAEAFF
>TRBJ1-4|TRBV7-9
CASSAPRPGLEKLFF
>TRBJ1-2|TRBV19
CASSIGAGEPGGYTF
>TRBJ2-5|TRBV7-2
CASSIRQGAATQYF
>TRBJ1-2|TRBV10-3
CAISWGDRGNDGYTF
>TRBJ1-4|TRBV7-2
CASSSLWGNEKLFF
>TRBJ2-7|TRBV11-2
CASSFSGTYEQYF
>TRBJ2-1|TRBV19
CASSIDLGNEQFF
>TRBJ2-1|TRBV9
CASSATDNEQFF
>TRBJ2-2|TRBV15
CATSRARTTVGELFF
>TRBJ2-3|TRBV7-2
CASSPDSPWDTQYF
>TRBJ2-1|TRBV27
CASSLKGDPRHNEQFF
>TRBJ1-2|TRBV7-2
CASSWDPWADNYGYTF
>TRBJ2-7|TRBV27
CASSSRQSYEQYF
>TRBJ1-1|TRBV7-9
CASSPKSDRGQWDTEAFF
>TRBJ2-2|TRBV9
CASSGPGLAGGTGELFF
>TRBJ2-5|TRBV7-9
CASSLDEEETQYF
>TRBJ1-5|TRBV28
CASSLLGEGPRAQHF
>TRBJ2-7|TRBV9
CASSSGGSYEQYF
>TRBJ2-1|TRBV6-1
CASSEERSRADEQFF
>TRBJ2-6|TRBV5-5
CASSLGTPGANVLTF
>TRBJ2-7|TRBV6-5
CASSWGLAGVSEQYF
>TRBJ2-1|TRBV28
CASSSQGTALGHNEQFF
>TRBJ2-1|TRBV4-1
CASTPMERISMTYNEQFF
>TRBJ2-7|TRBV11-2
CASRGQFPYEQYF
>TRBJ1-1|TRBV27
CASSLWGQLNTEAFF
>TRBJ2-7|TRBV29-1
CSVVGTGRTGMYEQYF
>TRBJ2-1|TRBV25-1
CASSELAGTSDYNEQFF
>TRBJ1-5|TRBV10-3
CAISARQGDQPQHF
>TRBJ1-1|TRBV28
CASKGGKNTEAFF
>TRBJ2-7|TRBV13
CASTVSGGAYREQYF
>TRBJ2-1|TRBV29-1
CSALAGTSGKSWGTGFSNEQFF
>TRBJ2-7|TRBV10-2
CASIRQEGHEQYF
>TRBJ2-4|TRBV28
CASSPIKWAQSLAKNIQYF
>TRBJ2-3|TRBV5-6
CASDGGDTQYF
>TRBJ2-7|TRBV28
CASREGQGGQYF
>TRBJ2-1|TRBV5-6
CASSFGTPYNEQFF
>TRBJ2-1|TRBV4-1
CASSQAGQRWNEQFF
>TRBJ1-4|TRBV4-2
CASSQPKDRWVEKLFF
>TRBJ2-5|TRBV28
CASSPMGVNQETQYF
>TRBJ1-6|TRBV4-3
CASSQETSSYNSPLHF
>TRBJ1-2|TRBV10-2
CASSESKAGAPDGYTF
>TRBJ1-1|TRBV11-2
CASSLVLGAHPAFF
>TRBJ1-1|TRBV19
CASTPSVTGGTEAFF
>TRBJ2-7|TRBV7-9
CASSRQGDEQYF
>TRBJ2-2|TRBV27
CASSFQGALKPGELFF
>TRBJ2-1|TRBV25-1
CASSVMDNEQFF
>TRBJ2-7|TRBV28
CASSSISDRDEQYF
>TRBJ2-7|TRBV5-1
CASSLGEQWGLNYEQYF
>TRBJ2-5|TRBV27
CASRGLAGVLETQYF
>TRBJ2-5|TRBV4-1
CASSQEGRAGETQYF
>TRBJ1-1|TRBV28
CASSLATGQMSEAFF
>TRBJ2-1|TRBV7-3
CASSFGGGIYNEQFF